This note documents a single TCR beta chain sequence. These data belong to a study of CD8 T cells in Susac syndrome. TEMRA cells were FACS-enriched and CD8+ and CD4+ T cells negatively isolated. This CDR3 has 12 amino acids. Germline values: CDR1 LNHDA, CDR2 SQIVND (reference sequence). V shed 10 bases and J shed 4 bases, with 8 bases lying between them. Reverse transcription of about 0.45 to 1 ug RNA was carried out with random hexamers. Via MiXCR, TCRdb re-called the immunoSEQ multiplex PCR reads, giving one row per CDR3 protein. The top ten clones hold around 0.12% of a sample with roughly 110,000 distinct CDR3 sequences, under 95% of them seen once.

This TCR came from a human donor in good health. Sequenced sample: CD8+ T cells from PBMCs. The chain recombines TRBV19 with TRBJ2-6; D is uncertain. The CDR3, as DNA: TGTGCCATCTCCTCGGGGGCCAACGTCCTGACTTTC. Translating it yields CAISSGANVLTF.